The 21 T cell receptor beta chains reported below all come from one sample, sequenced in a study of graft-versus-host responses after intestinal transplantation. Sequenced by immunoSEQ multiplex PCR; TCRdb stores in-frame clones only, minus some. There are about 19,000 clones in the sample; approximately 80% occur only once, and about 1.9% lies in the top ten. The specimen comprised PBMCs, sampled 14 days after transplant. These receptors all come from a human patient who received an intestinal transplant, so some T cells may come from the graft donor.

The chain combines TRBV4-1 with TRBJ2-5; the match to TRBD2 covers 7 bases. The CDR3 consists of 14 residues. CDR1 is MGHRA and CDR2 is YSYEKL in the germline V gene. The trim removed 1 base at V and 1 base at J, leaving 0 bases unmatched. The CDR3 region has the DNA TGCGCCAGCAGCCAAGGGACTAGCCAAGAGACCCAGTACTTC. This encodes CASSQGTSQETQYF.

This clone was seen a single time. The chain couples TRBV9 to TRBJ1-2; possibly TRBD1 for D (5 bases). Trimming removed 0 bases at V and 4 bases at J, with 19 bases between. Germline CDR1 is SGDLS and CDR2 is YYNGEE. The CDR3 runs 17 residues. The chain's CDR3 is CASSVEPLGTDLYGYTF. The CDR3 nucleotides read TGTGCCAGCAGCGTAGAACCCCTTGGGACGGATCTCTATGGCTACACCTTC.

This clone is a singleton in its sample. The CDR3 region has the DNA TGTGCCAGCAGCCAGAAGGGAGAGACCCAGTACTTC. Translation: CASSQKGETQYF. The J gene is TRBJ2-5, the V gene TRBV11-2; D is unresolved. V was clipped by 5 bases and J by 4 bases, with 8 bases between them. Germline-derived CDR1 and CDR2 are SGHAT and FQNNGV. The CDR3 spans 12 residues.

The rearrangement links TRBV5-1 to TRBJ2-1, with TRBD2 as a possible D gene (6 bases). Germline CDR1 reads SGHRS; CDR2 reads YFSETQ. V lost 2 bases to trimming and J lost 7 bases, with 16 bases between them. The length of the CDR3 is 15 residues. CDR3 in amino acids: CASSLRGTQPNEQFF. In DNA, the CDR3 is TGCGCCAGCAGCTTACGGGGGACCCAACCGAATGAGCAGTTCTTC.

The chain recombines TRBV4-1 with TRBJ2-1; D gene unclear. The germline V gene has CDR1 MGHRA and CDR2 YSYEKL. CDR3 length: 15 residues. V lost 1 base to trimming and J lost 4 bases, with 11 bases between them. The CDR3 reads CASSQVPLGYNEQFF. The CDR3 DNA follows: TGCGCCAGCAGCCAAGTGCCGCTGGGTTACAATGAGCAGTTCTTC.

The CDR3 DNA sequence: TGTGCCAGCAGTTTGGGCAGCGGCTACGAGCAGTACTTC. This codes for CASSLGSGYEQYF. The rearrangement uses TRBV28 and TRBJ2-7; D may be TRBD2 (5 bases). The CDR3 is 13 residues long. Trimming left V 3 bases short and J 3 bases short, with 9 bases between. CDR1 MDHEN and CDR2 SYDVKM come from the germline V gene. Based on the CDR3 plus reference TRBV28 and TRBJ2-7, the full variable domain is DVKVTQSSRYLVKRTGEKVFLECVQDMDHENMFWYRQDPGLGLRLIYFSYDVKMKEKGDIPEGYSVSREKKERFSLILESASTNQTSMYLCASSLGSGYEQYFGPGTRLTVT.

The chain combines TRBV5-1 with TRBJ2-5, with 8 bases that match TRBD2. The trim removed 0 bases at V and 5 bases at J, leaving 0 bases unmatched. CDR1 and CDR2 (germline): SGHRS, YFSETQ. This CDR3 comprises 13 residues. The CDR3 coding sequence is TGCGCCAGCAGCTTGGGACTAGCGGAGACCCAGTACTTC. Amino acid sequence: CASSLGLAETQYF.

The genes are TRBV11-3 and TRBJ1-6; D ambiguous. V lost 5 bases to trimming and J lost 13 bases, with 0 bases between them. The CDR3 runs 8 residues. Germline CDR1 SGHNT, CDR2 YENEEA. The CDR3 bases are TGTGCCAGCAGCCCCCTCCACTTT. This translates into CASSPLHF.

The chain is built from TRBV25-1 and TRBJ2-1, with D possibly being TRBD1 (6 bases). CDR3 length: 14 residues. Per germline, CDR1 MGHDK and CDR2 SYGVNS. The ends were cut back, 3 bases at V and 7 bases at J, with 13 bases in the middle. The CDR3 region has the DNA TGTGCCAGCAGTGACGCAGGGGCCAGGAATGAGCAGTTCTTC. Translation: CASSDAGARNEQFF. Full variable domain (missing parts from reference TRBV25-1 and TRBJ2-1): EADIYQTPRYLVIGTGKKITLECSQTMGHDKMYWYQQDPGMELHLIHYSYGVNSTEKGDLSSESTVSRIRTEHFPLTLESARPSHTSQYLCASSDAGARNEQFFGPGTRLTVL.

The table lists this clone with a count of one. The chain links TRBV5-5 to TRBJ2-7, with 10 bases aligning to TRBD1. Losses at the gene ends were 5 bases for V and 7 bases for J; bases not matched to a gene: 6. Per the germline V gene, CDR1 is SGHKS and CDR2 is YYEKEE (reference sequence). The CDR3 covers 13 residues. In DNA, the CDR3 is TGTGCCAGCAGTGGACAGGGGGTAAGGGAGCAGTACTTC. Its protein is CASSGQGVREQYF. Full variable domain (remainder filled in from reference TRBV5-5 and TRBJ2-7): DAGVTQSPTHLIKTRGQQVTLRCSPISGHKSVSWYQQVLGQGPQFIFQYYEKEERGRGNFPDRFSARQFPNYSSELNVNALLLGDSALYLCASSGQGVREQYFGPGTRLTVT.

J is TRBJ2-7 and V is TRBV6-5, with D possibly being TRBD1 or TRBD2 (5 bases each). This CDR3 has 13 residues. Trimming removed 5 bases from V and 4 bases from J, with 12 bases in between. Germline-derived CDR1 and CDR2 are MNHEY and SVGAGI. The CDR3: CASSEIGAYEQYF. As DNA, the CDR3 is TGTGCCAGCAGTGAAATCGGGGCTTACGAGCAGTACTTC.

V usage is TRBV11-2 and J usage is TRBJ2-7; 10 nucleotides match TRBD2. The germline V gene encodes CDR1 SGHAT and CDR2 FQNNGV. This CDR3 has 18 residues. V gave up 0 bases and J gave up 4 bases; unmatched junction bases: 12. The CDR3 protein is CASSLEAGGLGPKYEQYF. CDR3 nucleotide sequence: TGTGCCAGCAGCTTAGAAGCGGGAGGGTTAGGCCCCAAGTACGAGCAGTACTTC.

The chain combines TRBV9 with TRBJ1-1, with a possible D match to TRBD1 (5 bases). Trimming took off 4 bases at V and 7 bases at J, with 23 bases between the two ends. Germline V CDR1 and CDR2: SGDLS, YYNGEE. CDR3 size: 16 residues. The CDR3 loop is CASSPQGASVGDEAFF. The CDR3 coding sequence is TGTGCCAGCAGCCCCCAGGGAGCGTCAGTGGGGGATGAAGCTTTCTTT.

The chain recombines TRBV2 with TRBJ2-1; D perhaps matches TRBD2 (5 bases). The CDR3 covers 11 residues. The V and J ends lost 0 bases and 15 bases respectively, with 9 bases between them. The germline gives CDR1 SNHLY, CDR2 FYNNEI. CDR3 sequence: CASSEALRGFF. In DNA, the CDR3 is TGTGCCAGCAGTGAAGCGCTTCGGGGGTTCTTC.

This chain uses TRBV14 with TRBJ2-7, with 7 bases matching TRBD1. CDR1 and CDR2 (germline): SGHDN, FVKESK. CDR3 size: 14 residues. V gave up 4 bases and J gave up 4 bases; unmatched junction bases: 7. CDR3 DNA: TGTGCCAGCAGCCGGTGGGACAGTGATTACGAGCAGTACTTC. Amino acid sequence: CASSRWDSDYEQYF. Full variable domain (rest looked up from reference TRBV14 and TRBJ2-7): EAGVTQFPSHSVIEKGQTVTLRCDPISGHDNLYWYRRVMGKEIKFLLHFVKESKQDESGMPNNRFLAERTGGTYSTLKVQPAELEDSGVYFCASSRWDSDYEQYFGPGTRLTVT.

This clone was detected once. The J gene is TRBJ2-1, the V gene TRBV21-1; TRBD2 is the table's D call, not checked against the DNA. TRBV21-1 is a pseudogene locus. The CDR3 totals 17 residues. The CDR3 protein is CASSGALATPSDNEQFF. CDR3 bases: TGTGCCAGCAGTGGTGCACTAGCTACACCTTCCGACAATGAGCAGTTCTTC.

This clone was counted a few times. This chain uses TRBV5-4 with TRBJ2-6; TRBD2 aligns across 7 bases. Per germline, CDR1 SGHNT and CDR2 YYREEE (reference sequence). With 0 bases clipped from V and 4 bases from J, the junction kept 4 bases outside the gene matches. This CDR3 spans 16 amino acids. This CDR3 is CASSLVGGYGANVLTF. DNA of the CDR3: TGTGCCAGCAGCTTGGTCGGGGGGTACGGGGCCAACGTCCTGACTTTC.

The V and J genes are TRBV11-2 and TRBJ2-5; 13 positions match TRBD2. In germline, CDR1 is SGHAT, CDR2 FQNNGV. The CDR3 extends over 19 amino acids. The junction had 12 bases not matched to a gene; V was cut back by 1 base and J by 4 bases. Here the CDR3 DNA reads TGTGCCAGCAGCTTAGGTCAAACTAGCGGGAGGGTTGGGGGAGAGACCCAGTACTTC. Translation: CASSLGQTSGRVGGETQYF.

The CDR3 is CASSESETYTDTQYF. The DNA of the CDR3 is TGCGCCAGCAGTGAGTCCGAGACTTACACAGATACGCAGTATTTT. The gene calls are TRBV10-2 and TRBJ2-3, with unresolved D. CDR3 length equals 15 residues. Germline V gene lookup returns CDR1 WSHSY and CDR2 SAAADI. V was cut by 0 bases and J by 2 bases, with 9 bases left in between.

V is TRBV11-2 and J is TRBJ1-2, with TRBD1 identical over 7 bases. Trimming took 5 bases from V and 5 from J; bases not matched to a gene: 11. This CDR3 is 15 amino acids long. Germline-derived CDR1 and CDR2 are SGHAT and FQNNGV. The CDR3 is CASSRPDRHTYGYTF. DNA of the CDR3: TGTGCCAGCAGCCGTCCGGACAGGCATACTTATGGCTACACCTTC.

This rearrangement joins TRBV19 to TRBJ2-7; 12 bases align to TRBD2. Per germline, CDR1 LNHDA and CDR2 SQIVND (reference sequence). The length of the CDR3 is 15 residues. The V gene end was trimmed by 6 bases and the J gene end by 1 base; junction bases not matched to a gene: 4. CDR3 residues: CASRMTSGSSYEQYF. Here the CDR3 DNA reads TGTGCCAGTAGAATGACTAGCGGGAGTTCCTACGAGCAGTACTTC.